These T cell receptor beta chains were read from a single sample in a study of cytomegalovirus exposure and HLA in healthy donors. Generated by immunoSEQ multiplex PCR, the TCRdb table keeps only in-frame clones and is missing some. Among 130,000 to 150,000 clones listed, about 64% were seen once. Sequencing was performed on PBMCs. The receptors come from a woman in her twenties or thirties in good health and CMV-seropositive. CDR3s include the opening cysteine and the closing phenylalanine or tryptophan.

>TRBV6-5|TRBJ2-7
CASSATGGPEQYF
>TRBV10-3|TRBJ1-6
CAATGVNNSPLHF
>TRBV5-1|TRBJ1-2
CASSLTGVYGYTF
>TRBV7-9|TRBJ2-6
CASSRFSGANVLTF
>TRBV7-9|TRBJ2-4
CASSLPGKEGKSRNIQYF
>TRBV14|TRBJ1-4
CASSLSSQGALGNEKLFF
>TRBV19|TRBJ1-6
CASSIQGARFVLHF
>TRBV5-6|TRBJ1-5
CASSSSPVQPQHF
>TRBV6-1|TRBJ1-3
CASSMTASSGNTIYF
>TRBV7-6|TRBJ2-3
CASSPTPPTDTQYF
>TRBV11-2|TRBJ2-2
CASSMGGGGELFF
>TRBV4-1|TRBJ1-1
CASSHPGQVNTEAFF
>TRBV5-1|TRBJ1-2
CASSPKGAGSFYGYTF
>TRBV6-4|TRBJ2-3
CASSLLAGDTDTQYF
>TRBV28|TRBJ1-1
CASRPGQGRGMNTEAFF
>TRBV2|TRBJ2-7
CASSYTSDEQYF
>TRBV7-9|TRBJ1-1
CASQTGGHTEAFF
>TRBV5-1|TRBJ2-3
CASNKGGDLGDTQYF
>TRBV7-2|TRBJ1-2
CASSLQLQQGLDYGYTF
>TRBV6-6|TRBJ2-2
CASTPPGRGGTGELFF
>TRBV2|TRBJ1-5
CASKTSDSNQPQHF
>TRBV5-4|TRBJ2-2
CASSLAGGRSGELFF
>TRBV19|TRBJ2-7
CASRTTSGSLEQYF
>TRBV19|TRBJ2-3
CASRDWAPDTQYF